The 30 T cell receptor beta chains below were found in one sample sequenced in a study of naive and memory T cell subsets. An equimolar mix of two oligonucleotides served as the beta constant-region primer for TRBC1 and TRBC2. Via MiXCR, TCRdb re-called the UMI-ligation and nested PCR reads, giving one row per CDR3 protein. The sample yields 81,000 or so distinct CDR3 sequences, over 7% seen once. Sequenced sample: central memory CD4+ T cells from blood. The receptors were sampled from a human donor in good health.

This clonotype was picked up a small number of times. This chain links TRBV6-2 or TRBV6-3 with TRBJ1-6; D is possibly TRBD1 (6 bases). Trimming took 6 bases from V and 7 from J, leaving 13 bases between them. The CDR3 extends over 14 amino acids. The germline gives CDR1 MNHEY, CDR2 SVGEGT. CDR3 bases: TGTGCCAGCAGCCGGGGGGGCGCGAATTCACCCCTCCACTTT. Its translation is CASSRGGANSPLHF.

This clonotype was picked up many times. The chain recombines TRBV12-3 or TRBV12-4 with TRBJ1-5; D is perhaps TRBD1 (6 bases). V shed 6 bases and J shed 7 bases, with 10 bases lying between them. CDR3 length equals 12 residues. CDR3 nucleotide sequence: TGTGCCAGCAGGCCACAGGGACAGCCCCAGCATTTT. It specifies CASRPQGQPQHF.

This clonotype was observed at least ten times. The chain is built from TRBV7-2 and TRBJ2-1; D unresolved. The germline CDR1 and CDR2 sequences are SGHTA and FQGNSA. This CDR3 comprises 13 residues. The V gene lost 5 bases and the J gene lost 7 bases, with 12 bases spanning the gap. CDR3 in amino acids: CASSLLPENEQFF. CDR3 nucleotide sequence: TGTGCCAGCAGCCTCCTCCCGGAAAATGAGCAGTTCTTC.

The CDR3 here is CASSLPGSYNEQFF. For the CDR3, the DNA is TGTGCCAGCAGTTTACCCGGTTCCTACAATGAGCAGTTCTTC. The chain has TRBV12-3 or TRBV12-4 and TRBJ2-1; D is undetermined. Trimming took 2 bases from V and 1 from J, leaving 6 bases between them. CDR3 length: 14 residues.

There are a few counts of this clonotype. The CDR3 reads CASSLDRGIGYTF. The CDR3 nucleotides read TGTGCCAGCAGCCTAGACAGGGGGATTGGCTACACCTTC. The rearrangement uses TRBV5-5 and TRBJ1-2, with 9 bases identical to TRBD1. The V gene's germline CDR1 is SGHKS and CDR2 YYEKEE (reference sequence). V was pared by 4 bases and J by 7 bases, with 5 bases of the junction left unmatched. This CDR3 has 13 amino acids.

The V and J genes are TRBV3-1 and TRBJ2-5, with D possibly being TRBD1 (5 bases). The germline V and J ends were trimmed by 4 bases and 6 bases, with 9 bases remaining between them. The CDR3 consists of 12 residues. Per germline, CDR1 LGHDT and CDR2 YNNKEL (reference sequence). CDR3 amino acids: CASSLGAKTQYF. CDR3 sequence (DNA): TGTGCCAGCAGCCTTGGGGCCAAGACCCAGTACTTC.

The chain's CDR3 is CASSHGSGYNSPLHF. CDR3 bases: TGTGCCAGCAGCCACGGATCGGGATATAATTCACCCCTCCACTTT. The chain uses TRBV3-1 and TRBJ1-6; D uncertain. Germline-derived CDR1 and CDR2 are LGHDT and YNNKEL (reference sequence). Deletions cut 3 bases from V and 4 bases from J, with 10 bases between. The CDR3 contains 15 residues.

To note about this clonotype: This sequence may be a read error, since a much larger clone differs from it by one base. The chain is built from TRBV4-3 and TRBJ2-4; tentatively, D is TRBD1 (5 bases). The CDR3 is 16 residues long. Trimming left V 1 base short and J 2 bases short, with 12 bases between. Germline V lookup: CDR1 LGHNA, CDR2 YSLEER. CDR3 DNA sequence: TGCGCCAGCAGCCAAGGAACAGGACCTTCCAAAAACATTCAGTACTTC. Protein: CASSQGTGPSKNIQYF.

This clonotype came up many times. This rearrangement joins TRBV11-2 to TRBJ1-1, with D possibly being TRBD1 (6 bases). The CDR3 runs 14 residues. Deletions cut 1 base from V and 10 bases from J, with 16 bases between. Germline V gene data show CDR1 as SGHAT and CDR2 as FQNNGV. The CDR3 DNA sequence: TGTGCCAGCAGCTTAGTGGTGGGTTGGGGGGCAGCTTTCTTT. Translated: CASSLVVGWGAAFF.

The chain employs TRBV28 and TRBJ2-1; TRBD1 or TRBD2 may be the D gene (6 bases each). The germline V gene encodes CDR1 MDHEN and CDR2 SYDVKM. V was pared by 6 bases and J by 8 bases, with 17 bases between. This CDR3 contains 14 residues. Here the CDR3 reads CASSLRGLGYEQFF. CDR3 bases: TGTGCCAGCAGCCTTCGGGGGCTTGGTTATGAGCAGTTCTTC.

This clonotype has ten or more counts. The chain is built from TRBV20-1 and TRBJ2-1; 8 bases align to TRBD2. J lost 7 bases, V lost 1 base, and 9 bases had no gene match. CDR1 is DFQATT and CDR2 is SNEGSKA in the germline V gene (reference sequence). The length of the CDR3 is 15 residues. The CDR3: CSARGPGGPRNEQFF. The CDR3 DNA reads TGCAGTGCTAGAGGACCGGGAGGGCCGAGGAATGAGCAGTTCTTC.

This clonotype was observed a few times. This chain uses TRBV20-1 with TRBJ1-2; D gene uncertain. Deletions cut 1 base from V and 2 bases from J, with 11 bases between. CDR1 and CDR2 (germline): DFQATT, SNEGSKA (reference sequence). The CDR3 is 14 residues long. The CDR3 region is CSARAPGRNYGYTF. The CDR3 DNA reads TGCAGTGCTAGAGCACCCGGACGCAACTATGGCTACACCTTC.

The CDR3 region is CASSQEVWGGSDTQYF. DNA for the CDR3: TGCGCCAGCAGCCAAGAAGTTTGGGGAGGGTCAGATACGCAGTATTTT. The chain carries TRBV4-3 and TRBJ2-3, with 7 bases identical to TRBD2. The CDR3 runs 16 residues. V trimming: 0 bases; J trimming: 4 bases; junction bases outside the gene matches: 7. Germline V gene sequence: CDR1 LGHNA, CDR2 YSLEER.

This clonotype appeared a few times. CDR3 in amino acids: CASSRRGTGWEKLFF. The CDR3 DNA reads as TGTGCCAGCAGTCGTAGAGGGACAGGGTGGGAAAAACTGTTTTTT. The V and J genes are TRBV28 and TRBJ1-4; TRBD1 aligns across 9 bases. With V trimmed by 5 bases and J by 8 bases, 9 bases remained unmatched. Germline CDR1 is MDHEN and CDR2 is SYDVKM. CDR3 length: 15 amino acids.

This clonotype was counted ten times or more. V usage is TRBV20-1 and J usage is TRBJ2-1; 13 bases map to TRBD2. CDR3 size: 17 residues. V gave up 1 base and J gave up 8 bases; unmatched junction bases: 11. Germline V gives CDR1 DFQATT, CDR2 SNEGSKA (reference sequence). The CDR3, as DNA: TGCAGTGCTAGAGGGAAACCGGGACTAGCGGGAATCCATGAGCAGTTCTTC. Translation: CSARGKPGLAGIHEQFF.

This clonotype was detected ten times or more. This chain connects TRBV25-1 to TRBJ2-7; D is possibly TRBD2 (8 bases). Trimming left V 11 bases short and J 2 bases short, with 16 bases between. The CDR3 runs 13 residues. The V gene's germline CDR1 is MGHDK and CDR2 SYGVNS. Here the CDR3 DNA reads TGTGCCGCCGGGAGGGGGCATCCCTACGAGCAGTACTTC. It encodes CAAGRGHPYEQYF.

For the CDR3, the DNA is TGTGCCAGCACCCGAACGGTTGGCTCTGGGGCCAACGTCCTGACTTTC. Residues: CASTRTVGSGANVLTF. This chain uses TRBV12-3 or TRBV12-4 with TRBJ2-6; D gene ambiguous. CDR3 size: 16 residues. The V gene lost 7 bases and the J gene lost 0 bases, with 13 bases spanning the gap.

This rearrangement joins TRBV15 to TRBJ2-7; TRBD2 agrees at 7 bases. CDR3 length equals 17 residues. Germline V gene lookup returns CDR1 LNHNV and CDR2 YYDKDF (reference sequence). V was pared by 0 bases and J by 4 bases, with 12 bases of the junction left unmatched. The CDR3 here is CATSRDPVGGPRYEQYF. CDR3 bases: TGTGCCACCAGCAGAGATCCAGTGGGAGGGCCTAGGTACGAGCAGTACTTC.

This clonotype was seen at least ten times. The CDR3 coding sequence is TGCAGTGCTAGAGAGTCTAGCGGGAGAAGTGATACGCAGTATTTT. As protein: CSARESSGRSDTQYF. The chain is built from TRBV20-1 and TRBJ2-3; TRBD2 matches 10 bases. The CDR3 loop spans 15 amino acids. Germline CDR1 reads DFQATT; CDR2 reads SNEGSKA (reference sequence). V dropped 0 bases and J dropped 6; count of bases not matched to a gene: 6.

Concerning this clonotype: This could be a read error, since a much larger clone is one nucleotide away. This CDR3 reads CACSPRAPSGANVLTF. The CDR3, as DNA: TGTGCCTGCAGCCCCCGAGCCCCCTCTGGGGCCAACGTCCTGACTTTC. The chain combines TRBV7-8 with TRBJ2-6; no clear D. Germline V gene data show CDR1 as SGHVS and CDR2 as FQNEAQ. The CDR3 length is 16 residues.

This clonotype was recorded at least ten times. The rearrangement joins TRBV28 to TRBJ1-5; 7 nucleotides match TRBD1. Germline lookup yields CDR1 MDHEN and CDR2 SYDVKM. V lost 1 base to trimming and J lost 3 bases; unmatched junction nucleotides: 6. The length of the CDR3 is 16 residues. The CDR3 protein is CASSLLTGIYNQPQHF. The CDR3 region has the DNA TGTGCCAGCAGTTTATTGACAGGGATATACAATCAGCCCCAGCATTTT. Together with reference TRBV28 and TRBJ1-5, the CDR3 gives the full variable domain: DVKVTQSSRYLVKRTGEKVFLECVQDMDHENMFWYRQDPGLGLRLIYFSYDVKMKEKGDIPEGYSVSREKKERFSLILESASTNQTSMYLCASSLLTGIYNQPQHFGDGTRLSIL.

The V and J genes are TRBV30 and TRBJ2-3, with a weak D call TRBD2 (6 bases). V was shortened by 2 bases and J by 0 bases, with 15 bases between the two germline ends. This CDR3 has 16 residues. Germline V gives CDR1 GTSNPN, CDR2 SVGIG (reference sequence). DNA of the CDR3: TGTGCCTGGAGTAGAGGAGGGGCCCGGAGCACAGATACGCAGTATTTT. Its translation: CAWSRGGARSTDTQYF.

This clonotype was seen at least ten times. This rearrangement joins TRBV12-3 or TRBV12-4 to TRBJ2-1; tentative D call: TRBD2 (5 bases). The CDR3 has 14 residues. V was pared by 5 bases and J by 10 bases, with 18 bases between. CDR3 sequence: CASSPPWRNEEQFF. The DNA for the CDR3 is TGTGCCAGCAGTCCGCCCTGGAGGAATGAAGAGCAGTTCTTC.

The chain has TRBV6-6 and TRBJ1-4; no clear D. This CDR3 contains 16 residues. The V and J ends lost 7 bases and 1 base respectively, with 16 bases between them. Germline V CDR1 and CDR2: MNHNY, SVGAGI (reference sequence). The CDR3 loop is CASKWGVVGTNEKLFF. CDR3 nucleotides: TGTGCCAGCAAGTGGGGAGTCGTTGGAACTAATGAAAAACTGTTTTTT.

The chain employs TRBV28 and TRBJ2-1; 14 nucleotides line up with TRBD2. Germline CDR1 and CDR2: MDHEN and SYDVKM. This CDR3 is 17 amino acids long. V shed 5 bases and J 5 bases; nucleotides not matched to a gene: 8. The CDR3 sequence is CASSLGLAGARDNEQFF. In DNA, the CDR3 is TGTGCCAGCAGTCTGGGACTAGCGGGAGCAAGGGACAATGAGCAGTTCTTC. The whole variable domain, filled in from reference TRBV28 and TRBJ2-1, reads DVKVTQSSRYLVKRTGEKVFLECVQDMDHENMFWYRQDPGLGLRLIYFSYDVKMKEKGDIPEGYSVSREKKERFSLILESASTNQTSMYLCASSLGLAGARDNEQFFGPGTRLTVL.

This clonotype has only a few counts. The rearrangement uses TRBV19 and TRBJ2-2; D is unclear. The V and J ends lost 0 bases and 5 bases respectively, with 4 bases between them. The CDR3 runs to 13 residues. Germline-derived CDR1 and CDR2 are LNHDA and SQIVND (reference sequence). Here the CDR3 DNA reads TGTGCCAGTAGTATAGAGAGAACCGGGGAGCTGTTTTTT. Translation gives CASSIERTGELFF.

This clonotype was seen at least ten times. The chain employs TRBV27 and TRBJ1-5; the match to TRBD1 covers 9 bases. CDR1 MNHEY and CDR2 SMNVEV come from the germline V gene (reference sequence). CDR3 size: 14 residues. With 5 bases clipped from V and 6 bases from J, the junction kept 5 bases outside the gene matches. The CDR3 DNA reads TGTGCCAGCAGTGCGGGACAGGGCGGTCAGCCCCAGCATTTT. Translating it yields CASSAGQGGQPQHF.

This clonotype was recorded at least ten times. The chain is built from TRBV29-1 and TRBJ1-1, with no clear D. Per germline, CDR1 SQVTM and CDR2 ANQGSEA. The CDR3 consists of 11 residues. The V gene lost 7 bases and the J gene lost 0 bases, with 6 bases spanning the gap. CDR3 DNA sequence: TGCAGCGGACGAATGAACACTGAAGCTTTCTTT. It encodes CSGRMNTEAFF.

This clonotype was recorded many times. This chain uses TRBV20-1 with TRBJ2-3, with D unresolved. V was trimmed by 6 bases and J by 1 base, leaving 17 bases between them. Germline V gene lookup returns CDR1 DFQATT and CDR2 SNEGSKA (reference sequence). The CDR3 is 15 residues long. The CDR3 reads CSAASGLGGTDTQYF. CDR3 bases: TGCAGTGCGGCCTCGGGCCTCGGCGGCACAGATACGCAGTATTTT.

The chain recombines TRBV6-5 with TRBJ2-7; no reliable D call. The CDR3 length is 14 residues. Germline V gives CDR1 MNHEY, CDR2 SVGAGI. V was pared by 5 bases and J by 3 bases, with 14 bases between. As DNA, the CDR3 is TGTGCCAGCAGTAGCTACCCTCGGGTCTACGAGCAGTACTTC. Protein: CASSSYPRVYEQYF.